This entry features one TCR beta chain sequence. How the authors handled the data: Amplifying reference gene primers gave estimates of nucleated cell counts. The assay was immunoSEQ multiplex PCR, and TCRdb's table has in-frame clones only and misses some. That table is the source of V, J and clone size, and D and trimming were worked out from the DNA. The table records roughly 350,000 clones, around 90% of them present only once. These data belong to a study of blood T cell repertoires in COVID-19. Germline values: CDR1 MDHEN, CDR2 SYDVKM. V lost 6 bases and J lost 3; bases outside the gene matches: 10. CDR3 length: 16 amino acids.

Sequencing used PBMCs or T cells enriched from blood (not recorded which). The chain combines TRBV28 with TRBJ2-1, with 8 bases identical to TRBD2. This clonotype was obtained from a woman aged 25 to 39 who had recovered from COVID-19. CDR3 in DNA: TGTGCCAGCAGACCAACCGGGACTAGAGTCTACAATGAGCAGTTCTTC. This sequence encodes CASRPTGTRVYNEQFF.